This T cell receptor (beta chain) was retrieved from a study of blood T cell repertoires in COVID-19. Study-level background: Sources were T cells, B-cell-depleted T cells, or PBMCs; the material itself was cDNA or gDNA.

Researchers sorted participants into cohorts using their self-reported clinical history. The CDR3 is 14 residues long. V lost 5 bases and J lost 8, with 13 bases in between. CDR1 is MNHEY, CDR2 SVGAGI, per germline. Clones were read by immunoSEQ multiplex PCR, and TCRdb kept only the in-frame ones, dropping some. Of 300,000 to 400,000 clones detected, approximately 88% appear once; the ten largest clones hold approximately 0.96%. The J gene is TRBJ1-6, the V gene TRBV6-5; no definite D call. The sample taken for sequencing was PBMCs or T cells enriched from blood (not recorded which). This receptor was identified in a woman aged 25 to 45 with acute COVID-19. The CDR3 spells CASSRQWEDSPLHF. The CDR3 nucleotides are TGTGCCAGCAGTCGTCAGTGGGAGGATTCACCCCTCCACTTT.